Listed below are T cell receptor beta chains from one sample, sequenced in a study of long-term antiretroviral therapy in people with HIV. Repertoires were generated with immunoSEQ multiplex PCR, while TCRdb's copy carries only in-frame clones and drops some. The table shows about 21,000 clones, with around 84% occurring only once. The specimen was unsorted PBMCs, collected 1.9 years after starting antiretroviral therapy. The receptors stem from a woman between 45 and 60 years old with HIV. The CDR3 runs from the conserved cysteine through the conserved F or W. The order of the fields is clone size, J gene, CDR3 length, V gene, D gene, CDR3 protein, CDR3 DNA. The D gene is left open where the match is weak. Only part of the rows carry a size: once, few, many, or a class if the clone is expanded.

clone size: once
J gene: TRBJ2-3
CDR3 length: 15
V gene: TRBV9
D gene: TRBD2
CDR3 protein: CASSARLAGEDTQYF
CDR3 DNA: TGTGCCAGCAGCGCCCGACTAGCGGGGGAAGATACGCAGTATTTT

clone size: -
J gene: TRBJ1-1
CDR3 length: 15
V gene: TRBV4-3
D gene: TRBD1
CDR3 protein: CASSLYRGANTEAFF
CDR3 DNA: TGCGCCAGCAGCCTTTACAGGGGCGCGAACACTGAAGCTTTCTTT

clone size: medium-sized
J gene: TRBJ2-3
CDR3 length: 12
V gene: TRBV27
D gene: -
CDR3 protein: CASGTPPDTQYF
CDR3 DNA: TGTGCCAGCGGGACACCCCCAGATACGCAGTATTTT

clone size: -
J gene: TRBJ2-2
CDR3 length: 15
V gene: TRBV5-1
D gene: TRBD2
CDR3 protein: CASSVTSGGTGELFF
CDR3 DNA: TGCGCCAGCAGCGTGACTAGCGGAGGCACCGGGGAGCTGTTTTTT

clone size: -
J gene: TRBJ2-1
CDR3 length: 16
V gene: TRBV5-4
D gene: -
CDR3 protein: CASSLASSGRPNEQFF
CDR3 DNA: TGTGCCAGCAGCTTGGCCTCTTCAGGTCGACCCAATGAGCAGTTCTTC

clone size: -
J gene: TRBJ1-3
CDR3 length: 13
V gene: TRBV21-1
D gene: -
CDR3 protein: CASSKPGGNTIYF
CDR3 DNA: TGTGCCAGCAGCAAGCCGGGCGGAAACACCATATATTTT

clone size: -
J gene: TRBJ1-2
CDR3 length: 15
V gene: TRBV2
D gene: TRBD1
CDR3 protein: CASSADRGEFYGYTF
CDR3 DNA: TGTGCCAGCAGCGCTGACAGGGGAGAATTCTATGGCTACACCTTC

clone size: -
J gene: TRBJ1-3
CDR3 length: 16
V gene: TRBV9
D gene: -
CDR3 protein: CASSSATESSGNTIYF
CDR3 DNA: TGTGCCAGCAGCTCCGCTACTGAGAGCTCTGGAAACACCATATATTTT

clone size: -
J gene: TRBJ2-3
CDR3 length: 13
V gene: TRBV5-1
D gene: -
CDR3 protein: CASSRRETDTQYF
CDR3 DNA: TGCGCCAGCAGCCGACGGGAAACAGATACGCAGTATTTT

clone size: few
J gene: TRBJ1-3
CDR3 length: 16
V gene: TRBV4-2
D gene: -
CDR3 protein: CASSPLTGSSGNTIYF
CDR3 DNA: TGTGCCAGCAGCCCATTAACGGGGAGCTCTGGAAACACCATATATTTT

clone size: -
J gene: TRBJ2-7
CDR3 length: 13
V gene: TRBV19
D gene: -
CDR3 protein: CASRRTDSYEQYF
CDR3 DNA: TGTGCCAGTCGCCGGACGGACTCCTACGAGCAGTACTTC

clone size: -
J gene: TRBJ1-4
CDR3 length: 15
V gene: TRBV5-1
D gene: -
CDR3 protein: CASSLGEQSMEKLFF
CDR3 DNA: TGCGCCAGCAGCTTGGGGGAGCAGAGTATGGAAAAACTGTTTTTT

clone size: large
J gene: TRBJ1-2
CDR3 length: 19
V gene: TRBV5-5
D gene: -
CDR3 protein: CASSLVGFTRAVVGDGYTF
CDR3 DNA: TGTGCCAGCAGCTTGGTCGGATTCACCCGGGCCGTAGTTGGAGATGGCTACACCTTC

clone size: -
J gene: TRBJ2-6
CDR3 length: 16
V gene: TRBV29-1
D gene: TRBD1
CDR3 protein: CSAQDRDLSGANVLTF
CDR3 DNA: TGCAGCGCCCAAGACAGGGACCTTTCTGGGGCCAACGTCCTGACTTTC

clone size: -
J gene: TRBJ2-5
CDR3 length: 14
V gene: TRBV5-4
D gene: TRBD2
CDR3 protein: CASSYPAGGETQYF
CDR3 DNA: TGTGCCAGCAGCTACCCAGCGGGGGGAGAGACCCAGTACTTC

clone size: -
J gene: TRBJ2-3
CDR3 length: 14
V gene: TRBV7-8
D gene: -
CDR3 protein: CASSLVKGGDTQYF
CDR3 DNA: TGTGCCAGCAGCTTAGTGAAGGGGGGAGATACGCAGTATTTT

clone size: -
J gene: TRBJ1-1
CDR3 length: 15
V gene: TRBV18
D gene: TRBD1
CDR3 protein: CASSPNTGVGTEAFF
CDR3 DNA: TGTGCCAGCTCACCAAATACAGGGGTGGGCACTGAAGCTTTCTTT

clone size: -
J gene: TRBJ1-1
CDR3 length: 14
V gene: TRBV7-2
D gene: -
CDR3 protein: CASSLQGLNTEAFF
CDR3 DNA: TGTGCCAGCAGCTTACAGGGATTGAACACTGAAGCTTTCTTT

clone size: few
J gene: TRBJ1-2
CDR3 length: 15
V gene: TRBV7-9
D gene: -
CDR3 protein: CASSPQLTANYGYTF
CDR3 DNA: TGTGCCAGCAGCCCCCAGCTCACCGCTAACTATGGCTACACCTTC

clone size: -
J gene: TRBJ1-6
CDR3 length: 15
V gene: TRBV28
D gene: TRBD1
CDR3 protein: CASSSTGLSYSPLHF
CDR3 DNA: TGTGCCAGCAGCTCGACAGGGCTTTCCTACTCACCCCTCCACTTT

clone size: -
J gene: TRBJ1-5
CDR3 length: 14
V gene: TRBV30
D gene: -
CDR3 protein: CAWSEVHPNQPQHF
CDR3 DNA: TGTGCCTGGAGTGAGGTACACCCCAATCAGCCCCAGCATTTT

clone size: -
J gene: TRBJ2-7
CDR3 length: 15
V gene: TRBV6-1
D gene: TRBD1
CDR3 protein: CASSDGGTGTYEQYF
CDR3 DNA: TGTGCCAGCAGTGATGGAGGGACAGGGACCTACGAGCAGTACTTC

clone size: -
J gene: TRBJ1-3
CDR3 length: 20
V gene: TRBV4-3
D gene: -
CDR3 protein: CASSQVLGAAFNTDGNTIYF
CDR3 DNA: TGCGCCAGCAGCCAAGTTCTAGGGGCAGCCTTCAACACTGACGGAAACACCATATATTTT

clone size: -
J gene: TRBJ1-6
CDR3 length: 13
V gene: TRBV6-6
D gene: -
CDR3 protein: CASRQGVNSPLHF
CDR3 DNA: TGTGCCAGCAGGCAGGGTGTGAATTCACCCCTCCACTTT

clone size: -
J gene: TRBJ2-1
CDR3 length: 15
V gene: TRBV6-1
D gene: -
CDR3 protein: CASSEAVGWGGEQFF
CDR3 DNA: TGTGCCAGCAGTGAAGCAGTCGGTTGGGGTGGTGAGCAGTTCTTC

clone size: -
J gene: TRBJ1-3
CDR3 length: 16
V gene: TRBV28
D gene: TRBD1
CDR3 protein: CASSPPLGQGRNTIYF
CDR3 DNA: TGTGCCAGCAGTCCCCCATTGGGACAGGGGCGAAACACCATATATTTT

clone size: -
J gene: TRBJ1-1
CDR3 length: 14
V gene: TRBV28
D gene: TRBD1
CDR3 protein: CASSIGQGRAEAFF
CDR3 DNA: TGTGCCAGCAGTATAGGACAGGGCAGGGCTGAAGCTTTCTTT

clone size: few
J gene: TRBJ1-5
CDR3 length: 12
V gene: TRBV9
D gene: -
CDR3 protein: CASSVEGGPQHF
CDR3 DNA: TGTGCCAGCAGCGTAGAGGGAGGACCCCAGCATTTT

clone size: -
J gene: TRBJ2-3
CDR3 length: 16
V gene: TRBV7-9
D gene: TRBD2
CDR3 protein: CASSFLISGDTDTQYF
CDR3 DNA: TGTGCCAGCAGCTTCCTGATTAGCGGGGACACAGATACGCAGTATTTT

clone size: few
J gene: TRBJ1-2
CDR3 length: 15
V gene: TRBV4-3
D gene: -
CDR3 protein: CASSQMKGDGRGYTF
CDR3 DNA: TGCGCCAGCAGCCAAATGAAGGGGGACGGGAGGGGCTACACCTTC

clone size: few
J gene: TRBJ2-5
CDR3 length: 16
V gene: TRBV19
D gene: TRBD1
CDR3 protein: CASSTGTGLTIQTQYF
CDR3 DNA: TGTGCCAGTAGTACCGGGACAGGGCTGACCATACAGACCCAGTACTTC

clone size: few
J gene: TRBJ1-2
CDR3 length: 13
V gene: TRBV4-2
D gene: -
CDR3 protein: CASSRDQGKGYTF
CDR3 DNA: TGTGCCAGCAGCCGGGACCAGGGCAAGGGCTACACCTTC

clone size: -
J gene: TRBJ1-1
CDR3 length: 18
V gene: TRBV7-9
D gene: -
CDR3 protein: CASSPLPRDGELNTEAFF
CDR3 DNA: TGTGCCAGCAGCCCCCTTCCCCGGGACGGTGAATTGAACACTGAAGCTTTCTTT

clone size: -
J gene: TRBJ2-7
CDR3 length: 15
V gene: TRBV6-1
D gene: -
CDR3 protein: CASSEAGRSSYEQYF
CDR3 DNA: TGTGCCAGCAGTGAGGCGGGCAGGAGCTCCTACGAGCAGTACTTC

clone size: -
J gene: TRBJ2-5
CDR3 length: 16
V gene: TRBV30
D gene: TRBD2
CDR3 protein: CAWKSIAGAKQETQYF
CDR3 DNA: TGTGCCTGGAAGTCGATAGCGGGGGCCAAACAAGAGACCCAGTACTTC